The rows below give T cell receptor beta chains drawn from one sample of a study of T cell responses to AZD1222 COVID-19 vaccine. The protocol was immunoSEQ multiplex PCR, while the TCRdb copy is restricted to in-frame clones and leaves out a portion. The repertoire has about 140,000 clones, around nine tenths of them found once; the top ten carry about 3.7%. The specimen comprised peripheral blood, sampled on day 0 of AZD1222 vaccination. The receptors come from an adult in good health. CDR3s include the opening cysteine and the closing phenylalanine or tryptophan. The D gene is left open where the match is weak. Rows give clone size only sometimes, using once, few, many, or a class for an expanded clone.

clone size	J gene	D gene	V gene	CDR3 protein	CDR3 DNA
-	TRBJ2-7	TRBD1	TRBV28	CASSQITGGAVGEQYF	TGTGCCAGCAGTCAAATTACAGGGGGCGCGGTAGGCGAGCAGTACTTC
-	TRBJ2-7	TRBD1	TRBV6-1	CASSDLQGMGQYF	TGTGCCAGCAGTGACCTACAGGGGATGGGGCAGTACTTC
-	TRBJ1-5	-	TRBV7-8	CASSLGRDAYGSNQPQHF	TGTGCCAGCAGCTTAGGAAGGGACGCATATGGGAGCAATCAGCCCCAGCATTTT
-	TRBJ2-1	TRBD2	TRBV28	CASSLMLGGIQRDRSSYNEQFF	TGTGCCAGCAGTCTTATGCTGGGGGGAATTCAGCGGGATAGGAGCTCCTACAATGAGCAGTTCTTC
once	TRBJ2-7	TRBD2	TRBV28	CASDPGGGYEQYF	TGTGCCAGCGACCCCGGCGGGGGCTACGAGCAGTACTTC
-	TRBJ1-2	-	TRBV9	CASSGTTGFYGYTF	TGTGCCAGCAGCGGTACTACAGGATTTTATGGCTACACCTTC
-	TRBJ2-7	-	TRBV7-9	CASSSPGDLGVEQYF	TGTGCCAGCAGCTCCCCTGGGGACCTAGGGGTCGAGCAGTACTTC
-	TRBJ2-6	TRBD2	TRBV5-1	CASRAGLAGSYGANVLTF	TGCGCCAGCAGGGCCGGACTAGCGGGATCTTATGGGGCCAACGTCCTGACTTTC
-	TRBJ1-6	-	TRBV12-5	CASGLVPGGRNNSPLHF	TGTGCTAGTGGTTTGGTACCCGGGGGAAGGAATAATTCACCCCTCCACTTT
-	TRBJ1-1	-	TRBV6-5	CASSYLRGWTTEAFF	TGTGCCAGCAGTTACCTAAGGGGGTGGACGACTGAAGCTTTCTTT